The 19 T cell receptor beta chains reported below all come from one sample, sequenced in a study of early T cells in non-severe SARS-CoV-2 infection. TCRdb processed the 5' RACE reads anew with MiXCR; each CDR3 protein has one entry. The table includes 25,000 to 30,000 distinct CDR3 sequences, 4.4% detected once. Sequencing was performed on whole blood. The receptors derive from an adult who was a healthcare worker with PCR-confirmed SARS-CoV-2 infection or an uninfected control (not recorded which).

This clonotype was counted ten times or more. V and J are TRBV4-3 and TRBJ2-5; 11 bases are shared with TRBD2. This CDR3 region has 16 residues. V was clipped by 0 bases and J by 5 bases; unmatched bases: 5. The germline CDR1 and CDR2 sequences are LGHNA and YSLEER. In DNA, the CDR3 is TGCGCCAGCAGCCAAGATTTAGCGGGGGGGCGGGAGACCCAGTACTTC. Protein product: CASSQDLAGGRETQYF.

This clonotype was seen repeatedly, ten times or more. CDR3 DNA: TGTGCCAGCAGCATTACTAAAAATGAGCAGTTCTTC. Translated: CASSITKNEQFF. The genes are TRBV7-2 and TRBJ2-1; D is unresolved. Germline V gene data show CDR1 as SGHTA and CDR2 as FQGNSA. Trimming left V 5 bases short and J 7 bases short, with 9 bases between. The CDR3 consists of 12 residues.

There are many counts of this clonotype. This sequence joins TRBV7-3 and TRBJ1-2; 10 bases agree with TRBD1. The CDR3 contains 15 residues. V dropped 5 bases and J dropped 7; count of bases not matched to a gene: 10. CDR1 SGHTA and CDR2 FQGTGA come from the germline V gene. The CDR3, as DNA: TGTGCCAGCAGCCGAGCCGGGGACAGGGGTGGTGGCTACACCTTC. Residues: CASSRAGDRGGGYTF. Using reference TRBV7-3 and TRBJ1-2 for the parts outside the CDR3, the full variable domain is GAGVSQTPSNKVTEKGKYVELRCDPISGHTALYWYRQSLGQGPEFLIYFQGTGAADDSGLPNDRFFAVRPEGSVSTLKIQRTERGDSAVYLCASSRAGDRGGGYTFGSGTRLTVV.

This clonotype occurred a few times. This chain joins TRBV2 and TRBJ2-3; D not certain. The germline V and J ends were trimmed by 3 bases and 0 bases, with 7 bases remaining between them. There are 14 residues in the CDR3. Germline loops: CDR1 SNHLY, CDR2 FYNNEI. CDR3 coding DNA: TGTGCCAGCAGTGAGCGGCTTAGCACAGATACGCAGTATTTT. It codes for CASSERLSTDTQYF. The variable domain in full, with the rest retrieved from reference TRBV2 and TRBJ2-3, is EPEVTQTPSHQVTQMGQEVILRCVPISNHLYFYWYRQILGQKVEFLVSFYNNEISEKSEIFDDQFSVERPDGSNFTLKIRSTKLEDSAMYFCASSERLSTDTQYFGPGTRLTVL.

This clonotype was recorded many times. The rearrangement uses TRBV2 and TRBJ1-3; D not certain. Germline CDR1 reads SNHLY; CDR2 reads FYNNEI. Trimming removed 2 bases at V and 4 bases at J, with 9 bases between. The CDR3 contains 14 residues. The CDR3 reads CASSEYQDGNTIYF. CDR3 bases: TGTGCCAGCAGTGAATACCAGGACGGAAACACCATATATTTT.

This clonotype was found many times. The V call is TRBV24-1, the J call TRBJ2-3; TRBD1 aligns across 8 bases. Germline values: CDR1 KGHDR, CDR2 SFDVKD. V lost 3 bases, J lost 0 bases, and 1 base stayed unmatched. The CDR3 sequence is 15 residues long. The CDR3: CATSDGQGSTDTQYF. The CDR3 DNA reads as TGTGCCACCAGTGATGGACAGGGTAGCACAGATACGCAGTATTTT.

This clonotype has at least ten counts. The chain couples TRBV12-3 or TRBV12-4 to TRBJ1-1; no reliable D call. The V gene lost 1 base and the J gene lost 1 base, with 10 bases spanning the gap. The length of the CDR3 is 15 residues. This CDR3 reads CASSLDGVPNTEAFF. CDR3 nucleotides: TGTGCCAGCAGTTTAGATGGAGTCCCGAACACTGAAGCTTTCTTT.

This clonotype has ten or more counts. The chain carries TRBV5-1 and TRBJ2-3; 7 positions agree with TRBD1. The V gene end was trimmed by 0 bases and the J gene end by 5 bases; junction bases not matched to a gene: 3. Germline V gene lookup returns CDR1 SGHRS and CDR2 YFSETQ. The CDR3 totals 14 residues. CDR3 residues: CASSLEGQRDTQYF. DNA of the CDR3: TGCGCCAGCAGCTTGGAGGGACAGAGAGATACGCAGTATTTT.

V gene TRBV5-1 combines with J gene TRBJ2-5; 7 bases agree with TRBD1. The CDR3 sequence is 12 residues long. V was clipped by 6 bases and J by 1 base; unmatched bases: 0. Germline CDR1 and CDR2: SGHRS and YFSETQ. Written as DNA, the CDR3 is TGCGCCAGCACAGGGGGCCAAGAGACCCAGTACTTC. It specifies CASTGGQETQYF.

This clonotype appeared many times. The chain combines TRBV27 with TRBJ2-7, with D tentatively TRBD1 (6 bases). The CDR3 covers 13 residues. Germline CDR1 MNHEY, CDR2 SMNVEV (reference sequence). The germline V and J ends were trimmed by 3 bases and 1 base, with 7 bases remaining between them. The CDR3: CASSLGTSYEQYF. The CDR3, as DNA: TGTGCCAGCAGTTTGGGGACATCCTACGAGCAGTACTTC.

A few counts support this clonotype. CDR3 loop: CASSMAGTGSYNEQFF. The CDR3 nucleotides read TGTGCCAGTAGTATGGCCGGGACAGGCTCCTACAATGAGCAGTTCTTC. The rearrangement links TRBV19 to TRBJ2-1, with 8 bases matching TRBD1. The germline V gene encodes CDR1 LNHDA and CDR2 SQIVND (reference sequence). The CDR3 loop spans 16 amino acids. V lost 3 bases and J lost 0; bases outside the gene matches: 4.

This clonotype appeared many times. The rearrangement joins TRBV29-1 to TRBJ1-1; D perhaps matches TRBD1 (5 bases). The CDR3 is 11 residues long. Germline lookup yields CDR1 SQVTM and CDR2 ANQGSEA. The CDR3 is CSSGRHTEAFF. CDR3 DNA sequence: TGCAGTTCGGGACGTCACACTGAAGCTTTCTTT.

This clonotype occurred many times. This chain joins TRBV11-2 and TRBJ2-5; D gene ambiguous. The V and J ends lost 0 bases and 4 bases respectively, with 12 bases between them. Germline V CDR1 and CDR2: SGHAT, FQNNGV. The CDR3 spans 15 residues. CDR3 in DNA: TGTGCCAGCAGCTTAGATAGTACCGGTGGAGAGACCCAGTACTTC. It is translated as CASSLDSTGGETQYF.

This clonotype was detected ten times or more. The rearrangement joins TRBV19 to TRBJ2-5; tentatively, D is TRBD1 (6 bases). This CDR3 has 12 residues. Looked up from germline, CDR1 is LNHDA and CDR2 is SQIVND (reference sequence). Trimming took 9 bases from V and 4 from J, leaving 12 bases between them. The CDR3 protein is CASRQVGETQYF. CDR3 in DNA: TGTGCCAGCCGACAGGTTGGAGAGACCCAGTACTTC.

This clonotype showed up many times. The chain carries TRBV30 and TRBJ2-2, with a possible D match to TRBD1 (6 bases). CDR3 length: 15 residues. The V and J ends lost 0 bases and 5 bases respectively, with 13 bases between them. The germline gives CDR1 GTSNPN, CDR2 SVGIG (reference sequence). DNA for the CDR3: TGTGCCTGGAGTGTACTTGGGCAGGGGACCGGGGAGCTGTTTTTT. It codes for CAWSVLGQGTGELFF.

This clonotype came up many times. The chain carries TRBV7-9 and TRBJ1-2; D possibly corresponds to TRBD1 (6 bases). This CDR3 region has 14 residues. Trimming left V 1 base short and J 4 bases short, with 10 bases between. CDR1 is SEHNR, CDR2 FQNEAQ, per germline (reference sequence). As DNA, the CDR3 is TGTGCCAGCAGCTTAGACGGACAGCTCTATGGCTACACCTTC. Translation: CASSLDGQLYGYTF.

This clonotype was picked up many times. The V and J genes are TRBV2 and TRBJ1-2; TRBD1 aligns across 7 bases. The junction had 12 bases not matched to a gene; V was cut back by 0 bases and J by 8 bases. This CDR3 has 16 amino acids. CDR1 is SNHLY, CDR2 FYNNEI, per germline. The CDR3 region has the DNA TGTGCCAGCAGTGAAGCGCGGGCAGGGGGTGTTTCGGGCTACACCTTC. Translating gives CASSEARAGGVSGYTF.

This clonotype is medium-sized. CDR3 nucleotides: TGCAGTGCTAGACAGGGGTTGAACACTGAAGCTTTCTTT. It is translated as CSARQGLNTEAFF. The chain recombines TRBV20-1 with TRBJ1-1, with D perhaps matching TRBD1 (6 bases). V was clipped by 2 bases and J by 0 bases, with 7 bases between them. CDR3 length: 13 residues. Germline-derived CDR1 and CDR2 are DFQATT and SNEGSKA (reference sequence).

This clonotype was detected ten times or more. This chain uses TRBV4-2 with TRBJ1-6, with a possible D match to TRBD1 (5 bases). This CDR3 region has 14 residues. The V gene lost 1 base and the J gene lost 8 bases, with 9 bases spanning the gap. Germline loops: CDR1 LGHNA, CDR2 YNFKEQ. CDR3 in DNA: TGTGCCAGCAGCCAAGGGGGGGTAGATTCACCCCTCCACTTT. Translated, it gives CASSQGGVDSPLHF.